The TCR beta chain under discussion was sequenced for a study of blood T cell repertoires in COVID-19. As for the study in general: Samples of COVID-19 (acute and convalescent) were obtained from the United States, Italy and Spain. PBMCs, B-cell-depleted T cells, or T cells provided the cDNA or gDNA that made up the material.

This CDR3 has 13 amino acids. Trimming took 1 base from V and 6 from J; bases not matched to a gene: 3. Germline V lookup: CDR1 SGHTS, CDR2 YDEGEE. Source study methods: Amplification of reference gene primers provided the estimated nucleated cell counts. Clones were read by immunoSEQ multiplex PCR, and TCRdb kept only the in-frame ones, dropping some. V, J and clone size were drawn from that table, and D and trimming were deduced from the DNA. The table lists some 260,000 clones, 88% of them singletons, with about 1.3% in the top ten. The TCR was taken from an elderly man with acute or convalescent COVID-19. J is TRBJ1-1 and V is TRBV5-8; the match to TRBD1 covers 7 bases. Sequenced: peripheral blood. CDR3 in DNA: TGTGCCAGCAGCTTGTGGCAGGGGGCTGAAGCTTTCTTT. Translating gives CASSLWQGAEAFF.